Below are 5 T cell receptor beta chains sequenced from a single sample in a study of cytomegalovirus exposure and HLA in healthy donors. Primers for the PCR totalled 60 Vbeta and 13 Jbeta. Method: immunoSEQ multiplex PCR; TCRdb's copy keeps in-frame clones and lacks some. The profile shows 130,000 or so clones, roughly 79% of them singletons. The sample was PBMCs. The receptors derive from a woman aged 40 to 49 in good health and CMV-seronegative.

This chain joins TRBV5-8 and TRBJ1-2; possibly TRBD1 for D (5 bases). The CDR3 covers 19 residues. Germline values: CDR1 SGHTS, CDR2 YDEGEE. Trimming pared 3 bases from V and 0 bases from J, leaving 24 bases between. DNA for the CDR3: TGTGCCAGCAGCTCTCCCAGAATCTCTTCCAGGGCCCCTAACTATGGCTACACCTTC. Amino acids: CASSSPRISSRAPNYGYTF.

The chain uses TRBV2 and TRBJ1-5, with D possibly being TRBD1 (5 bases). Between the trimmed V and J ends, which lost 7 bases and 5 bases, there was a span of 12 bases. This CDR3 is built from 13 residues. Germline lookup yields CDR1 SNHLY and CDR2 FYNNEI. The CDR3 coding sequence is TGTGCCAGCACCCTGGCGGGGGATCAGCCCCAGCATTTT. Translation gives CASTLAGDQPQHF.

This clone was counted between two and nine times. The rearrangement joins TRBV7-9 to TRBJ1-5, with 7 positions matching TRBD1. The CDR3 covers 18 residues. Germline CDR1 and CDR2: SEHNR and FQNEAQ (reference sequence). V shed 0 bases, J shed 6 bases, and the junction held 14 bases outside the gene matches. CDR3 DNA sequence: TGTGCCAGCAGCTTAGCTATTGGAAGGACAGGAGTCGGTCAGCCCCAGCATTTT. It is translated as CASSLAIGRTGVGQPQHF.

The chain joins TRBV27 to TRBJ2-5; 9 bases are a match to TRBD1. Germline CDR1 and CDR2: MNHEY and SMNVEV (reference sequence). CDR3 size: 14 residues. The V and J ends lost 5 bases and 6 bases, in that order; junction bases with no gene match: 7. The chain's CDR3 is CASSLGTGWKTQYF. The CDR3 DNA reads as TGTGCCAGCAGTCTCGGGACAGGGTGGAAGACCCAGTACTTC.

The table lists this clone with a few counts. The chain joins TRBV19 to TRBJ1-1; 7 nucleotides align to TRBD1. CDR3 length: 14 amino acids. Trimming removed 7 bases from V and 1 base from J; junction bases left unmatched: 6. Germline V gene sequence: CDR1 LNHDA, CDR2 SQIVND (reference sequence). The CDR3 loop is CASIGQVRNTEAFF. CDR3 in DNA: TGTGCCAGTATCGGACAGGTCCGGAACACTGAAGCTTTCTTT.